Listed below are T cell receptor beta chains from one sample, sequenced in a study of T cell responses to AZD1222 COVID-19 vaccine. Data came from immunoSEQ multiplex PCR; TCRdb stores just in-frame clones and leaves some out. The sample includes around 100,000 clones, about 87% seen only once; the top ten take 6.5%. The specimen was peripheral blood, collected 28 days after the second AZD1222 dose. All receptors come from an adult who received the AZD1222 COVID-19 vaccine. CDR3s include the opening cysteine and the closing phenylalanine or tryptophan. Each record gives: D gene, V gene, J gene, clone size, CDR3 DNA, CDR3 protein. D genes are given only for firm matches. Clone size is stated in some rows and not others, as once, few, many or a class when expanded.

>TRBD1|TRBV9|TRBJ1-2|-
TGTGCCAGCGGGGGACAGCTTAACTATGGCTACACCTTC
CASGGQLNYGYTF
>-|TRBV10-2|TRBJ1-1|-
TGCGCCAGCATTGCCGGGCGGACTGAAGCTTTCTTT
CASIAGRTEAFF
>TRBD2|TRBV19|TRBJ2-3|-
TGTGCCAGTCGTCCCCTAGCGGGGGGACCAGATACGCAGTATTTT
CASRPLAGGPDTQYF
>-|TRBV2|TRBJ1-1|-
TGTGCCAGCAGTGAAGCCGCAGGGAACACTGAAGCTTTCTTT
CASSEAAGNTEAFF
>-|TRBV12-3/TRBV12-4|TRBJ2-7|once
TGTGCCAGCAGTGTGGACGGCTACGAGCAGTACTTC
CASSVDGYEQYF
>-|TRBV6-1|TRBJ1-6|-
TGTGCCAGCAGTGGAACGGGGTCCGGGTATAATTCACCCCTCCACTTT
CASSGTGSGYNSPLHF
>-|TRBV5-1|TRBJ2-7|-
TGCGCCAGCAGCCGAAAGGACACCCACTACGAGCAGTACTTC
CASSRKDTHYEQYF
>TRBD2|TRBV9|TRBJ2-7|-
TGTGCCAGCAGCCCCTACTCTGGGGGGGGAACCTACGAGCAGTACTTC
CASSPYSGGGTYEQYF
>-|TRBV18|TRBJ1-1|-
TGTGCCAGCTCGCCCGACCCCCAGGGGAACACTGAAGCTTTCTTT
CASSPDPQGNTEAFF
>TRBD1|TRBV7-8|TRBJ1-6|-
TGTGCCAGCAGCTTAGGGACAGGGGTTTCACCCCTCCACTTT
CASSLGTGVSPLHF
>-|TRBV20-1|TRBJ2-5|-
TGCAGTGCTAGCCCGGAAGAGACCCAGTACTTC
CSASPEETQYF
>TRBD1|TRBV6-2/TRBV6-3|TRBJ1-1|-
TGTGCCAGCAGTTACGCCCCCGGGACAGGGGGCCCCACTGAAGCTTTCTTT
CASSYAPGTGGPTEAFF
>TRBD1|TRBV13|TRBJ1-2|-
TGTGCCAGCAGCAGACAGGGTCGAGGCTACACCTTC
CASSRQGRGYTF
>-|TRBV29-1|TRBJ1-4|-
TGCAGCGTTGTGCAGGGCGGGGAAAAACTGTTTTTT
CSVVQGGEKLFF
>TRBD2|TRBV5-1|TRBJ2-2|few
TGCGCCAGCAGCTTGGGCGCGGGGGGAACCGGGGAGCTGTTTTTT
CASSLGAGGTGELFF
>-|TRBV5-1|TRBJ2-3|-
TGCGCCAGCAAGACCACTAGCACAGATACGCAGTATTTT
CASKTTSTDTQYF
>-|TRBV19|TRBJ1-5|-
TGTGCCAGTAGTCGCAAGTCCAATCAGCCCCAGCATTTT
CASSRKSNQPQHF
>-|TRBV7-9|TRBJ2-3|-
TGTGCCAGCAGCCGAGACGGAGATACGCAGTATTTT
CASSRDGDTQYF
>TRBD1|TRBV25-1|TRBJ2-7|-
TGTGCCAGCAGTCCCGCCAACAGGGGGGCCTACGAGCAGTACTTC
CASSPANRGAYEQYF
>-|TRBV6-2/TRBV6-3|TRBJ1-5|-
TGTGCCAGCAGTTACTCAAATTACAGGGACCCGGATCAGCCCCAGCATTTT
CASSYSNYRDPDQPQHF
>TRBD1|TRBV3-1/TRBV3-2|TRBJ1-2|-
TGTGCCAGCAGGGACAGGGGGGCCCACTATGGCTACACCTTC
CASRDRGAHYGYTF
>-|TRBV4-2|TRBJ1-2|-
TGTGCCAGCAGCCAGGCAGGGGTCTCTAACTATGGCTACACCTTC
CASSQAGVSNYGYTF
>-|TRBV15|TRBJ1-5|once
TGTGCCACCAGCAACAGGGCTAATCAGCCCCAGCATTTT
CATSNRANQPQHF
>-|TRBV2|TRBJ2-7|-
TGTGCCAGCAGTGCCGGGTTGGGGCAGACCTACGAGCAGTACTTC
CASSAGLGQTYEQYF
>-|TRBV5-6|TRBJ2-4|once
TGTGCCAGCAGCCCAGGAGGGGCCAAAAACATTCAGTACTTC
CASSPGGAKNIQYF
>-|TRBV18|TRBJ1-2|-
TGTGCCAGCTCCGCGGGGTCGGACTATGGCTACACCTTC
CASSAGSDYGYTF
>-|TRBV12-3/TRBV12-4|TRBJ2-2|-
TGTGCCAGCACCACGATCGGGGAGCTGTTTTTT
CASTTIGELFF
>-|TRBV7-9|TRBJ1-2|-
TGTGCCAGCAGCTTAAGGACGGACTATAGAGCTAACTATGGCTACACCTTC
CASSLRTDYRANYGYTF
>TRBD1|TRBV4-1|TRBJ2-7|-
TGCGCCAGCAGCCAAAGGGACAGGGATAACGAGCAGTACTTC
CASSQRDRDNEQYF
>-|TRBV14|TRBJ1-1|-
TGTGCCAGCAGCCCCCAGGGGAAGAACACTGAAGCTTTCTTT
CASSPQGKNTEAFF
>-|TRBV2|TRBJ1-6|few
TGTGCCAGCATATCCGACGGTACTAATTCACCCCTCCACTTT
CASISDGTNSPLHF
>TRBD1|TRBV29-1|TRBJ2-7|-
TGCAGCGCAAAGAGCGGGACAGGGGACTCCTACGAGCAGTACTTC
CSAKSGTGDSYEQYF
>TRBD1|TRBV12-3/TRBV12-4|TRBJ1-2|-
TGTGCCAGCAGTTGGGACAGTAGCTATGGCTACACCTTC
CASSWDSSYGYTF
>TRBD2|TRBV7-7|TRBJ2-7|-
TGTGCCAGCAGCCTAGCCCCAGAGCGGGGGAGCTCCTACGAGCAGTACTTC
CASSLAPERGSSYEQYF
>-|TRBV10-3|TRBJ1-1|-
TGTGCCATCAGTGGAACCCTGGGCACTGAAGCTTTCTTT
CAISGTLGTEAFF
>-|TRBV12-3/TRBV12-4|TRBJ1-1|-
TGTGCCAGCCAGGGGAACATGAACACTGAAGCTTTCTTT
CASQGNMNTEAFF
>-|TRBV4-2|TRBJ2-7|-
TGTGCCAGCAGCCCCCTTTTAACGGGGGCTTACGAGCAGTACTTC
CASSPLLTGAYEQYF
>-|TRBV5-5|TRBJ1-4|-
TGTGCCAGCAGCTTCGGGAACTATAATGAAAAACTGTTTTTT
CASSFGNYNEKLFF